Included here is one T cell receptor (beta chain) sequence, with context. Trimming removed 3 bases at V and 10 bases at J, with 31 bases between. The length of the CDR3 is 19 residues. Germline V CDR1 and CDR2: GTSNPN, SVGIG (reference sequence). This sample was included in a study of control samples from healthy donors and cancer patients. TCRdb keeps only in-frame clones here, not all; method: immunoSEQ multiplex PCR. The data show around 110,000 clones, approximately 92% seen once. Input material: PBMCs. This chain uses TRBV30 with TRBJ1-6; D perhaps matches TRBD1 (6 bases). This TCR was recovered from a woman in her forties or fifties with colorectal cancer. The CDR3, as DNA: TGTGCCTGGAGGCCCGCGGGGGCGGCCTTGGGCCCCTGGTTGTCACCCCTCCACTTT. It translates to CAWRPAGAALGPWLSPLHF.